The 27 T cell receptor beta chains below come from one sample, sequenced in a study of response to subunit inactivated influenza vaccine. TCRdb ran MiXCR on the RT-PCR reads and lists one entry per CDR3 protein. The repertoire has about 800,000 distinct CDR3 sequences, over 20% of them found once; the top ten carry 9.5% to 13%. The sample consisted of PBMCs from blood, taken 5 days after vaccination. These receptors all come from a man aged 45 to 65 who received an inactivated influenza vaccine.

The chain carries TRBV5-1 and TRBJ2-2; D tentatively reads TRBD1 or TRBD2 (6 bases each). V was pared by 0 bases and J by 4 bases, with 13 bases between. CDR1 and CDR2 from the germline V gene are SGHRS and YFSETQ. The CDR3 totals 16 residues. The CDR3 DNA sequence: TGCGCCAGCAGCTTGGATGCCAGGGGAGGCACCGGGGAGCTGTTTTTT. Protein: CASSLDARGGTGELFF.

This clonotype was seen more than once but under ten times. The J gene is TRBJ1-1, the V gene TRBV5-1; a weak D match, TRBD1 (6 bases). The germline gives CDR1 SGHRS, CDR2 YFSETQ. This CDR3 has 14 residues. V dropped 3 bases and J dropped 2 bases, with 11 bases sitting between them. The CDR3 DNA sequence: TGCGCCAGCAGCTCGTCCAGGGGAAACACTGAAGCTTTCTTT. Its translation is CASSSSRGNTEAFF. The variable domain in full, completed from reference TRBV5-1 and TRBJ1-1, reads KAGVTQTPRYLIKTRGQQVTLSCSPISGHRSVSWYQQTPGQGLQFLFEYFSETQRNKGNFPGRFSGRQFSNSRSEMNVSTLELGDSALYLCASSSSRGNTEAFFGQGTRLTVV.

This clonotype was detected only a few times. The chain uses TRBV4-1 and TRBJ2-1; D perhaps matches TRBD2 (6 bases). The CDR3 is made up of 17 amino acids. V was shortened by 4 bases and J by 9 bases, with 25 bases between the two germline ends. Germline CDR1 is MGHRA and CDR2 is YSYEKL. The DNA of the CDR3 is TGCGCCAGCAGCCCAGGGAGGATGGCGTTCGGAGGTGGTGAGCAGTTCTTC. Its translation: CASSPGRMAFGGGEQFF.

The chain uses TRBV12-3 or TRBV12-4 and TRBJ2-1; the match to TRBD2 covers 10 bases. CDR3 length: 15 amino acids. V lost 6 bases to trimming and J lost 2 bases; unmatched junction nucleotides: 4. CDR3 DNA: TGTGCCAGCAGCCAGCGGGAGGGCCCCTACAATGAGCAGTTCTTC. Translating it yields CASSQREGPYNEQFF.

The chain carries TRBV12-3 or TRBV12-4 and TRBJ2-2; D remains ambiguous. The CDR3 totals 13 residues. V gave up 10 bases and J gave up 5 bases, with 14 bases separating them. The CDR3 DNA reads TGTGCCACCACCCCCGTCGGAACCGGGGAGCTGTTTTTT. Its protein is CATTPVGTGELFF.

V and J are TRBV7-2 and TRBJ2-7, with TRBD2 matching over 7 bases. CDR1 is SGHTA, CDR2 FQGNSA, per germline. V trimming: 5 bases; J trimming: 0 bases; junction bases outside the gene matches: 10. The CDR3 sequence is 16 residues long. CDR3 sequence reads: CASSPVSGVSSYEQYF. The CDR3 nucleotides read TGTGCCAGCAGCCCAGTCAGCGGGGTGAGCTCCTACGAGCAGTACTTC.

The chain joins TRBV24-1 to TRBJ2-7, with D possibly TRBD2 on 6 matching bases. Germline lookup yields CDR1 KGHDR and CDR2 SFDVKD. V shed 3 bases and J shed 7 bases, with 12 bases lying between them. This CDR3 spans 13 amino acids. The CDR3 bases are TGTGCCACCAGTGATCCGCGGGATGGAGAGCAGTACTTC. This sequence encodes CATSDPRDGEQYF.

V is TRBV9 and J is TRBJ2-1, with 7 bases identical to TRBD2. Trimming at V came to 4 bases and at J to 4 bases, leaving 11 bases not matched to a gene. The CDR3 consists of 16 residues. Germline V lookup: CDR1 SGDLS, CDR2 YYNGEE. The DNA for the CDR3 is TGTGCCAGCAGCCCGGCCATTAGCGGGTATTACAATGAGCAGTTCTTC. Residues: CASSPAISGYYNEQFF. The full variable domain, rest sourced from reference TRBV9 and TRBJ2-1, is DSGVTQTPKHLITATGQRVTLRCSPRSGDLSVYWYQQSLDQGLQFLIQYYNGEERAKGNILERFSAQQFPDLHSELNLSSLELGDSALYFCASSPAISGYYNEQFFGPGTRLTVL.

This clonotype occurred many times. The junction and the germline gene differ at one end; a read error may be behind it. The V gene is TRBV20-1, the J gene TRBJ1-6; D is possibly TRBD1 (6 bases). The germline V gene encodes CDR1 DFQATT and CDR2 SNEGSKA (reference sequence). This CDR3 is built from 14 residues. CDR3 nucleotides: TGCAGTACTAGTGAGAGTGGGGGCAGTTCACCCCTCCACTTT. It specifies CSTSESGGSSPLHF.

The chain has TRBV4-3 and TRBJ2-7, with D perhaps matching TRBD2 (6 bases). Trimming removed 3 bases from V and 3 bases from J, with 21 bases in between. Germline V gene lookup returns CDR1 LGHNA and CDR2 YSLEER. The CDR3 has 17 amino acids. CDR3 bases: TGCGCCAGCAGCCAGGCTATTACCGGGACTTTCTTCTACGAGCAGTACTTC. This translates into CASSQAITGTFFYEQYF.

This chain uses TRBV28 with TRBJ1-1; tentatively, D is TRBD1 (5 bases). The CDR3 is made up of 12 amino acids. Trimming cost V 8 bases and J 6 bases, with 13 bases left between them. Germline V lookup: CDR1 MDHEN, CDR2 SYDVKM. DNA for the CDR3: TGTGCCAGCCGTAGGGGTATCGCTGAAGCTTTCTTT. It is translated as CASRRGIAEAFF.

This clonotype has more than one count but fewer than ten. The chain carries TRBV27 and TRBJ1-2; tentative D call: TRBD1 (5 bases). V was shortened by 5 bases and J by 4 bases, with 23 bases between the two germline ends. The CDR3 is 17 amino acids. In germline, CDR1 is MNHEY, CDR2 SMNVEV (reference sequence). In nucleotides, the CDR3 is TGTGCCAGCAGTCCGATATTTGGGGTCGAGAGGGGCTATGGCTACACCTTC. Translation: CASSPIFGVERGYGYTF.

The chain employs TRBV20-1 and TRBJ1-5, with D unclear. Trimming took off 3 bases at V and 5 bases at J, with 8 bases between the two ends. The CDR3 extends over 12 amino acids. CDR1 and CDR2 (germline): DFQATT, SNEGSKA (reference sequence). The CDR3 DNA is TGCAGTGCTAGTGTGACCGATCAGCCCCAGCATTTT. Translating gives CSASVTDQPQHF.

CDR3 residues: CASSVGTSGSRETQYF. The DNA for the CDR3 is TGTGCCAGCAGCGTAGGGACTAGCGGGAGTCGGGAGACCCAGTACTTC. The rearrangement links TRBV9 to TRBJ2-5; TRBD2 agrees at 13 bases. Germline V lookup: CDR1 SGDLS, CDR2 YYNGEE. The V segment lost 0 bases and the J segment 5 bases; nucleotides outside the gene matches: 4. The CDR3 is 16 residues long.

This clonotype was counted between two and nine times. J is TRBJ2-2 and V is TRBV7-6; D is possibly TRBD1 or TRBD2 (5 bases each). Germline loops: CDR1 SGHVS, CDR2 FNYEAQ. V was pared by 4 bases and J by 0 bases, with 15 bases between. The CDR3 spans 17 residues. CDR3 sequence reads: CASSSNPGQANTGELFF. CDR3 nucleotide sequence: TGTGCCAGCAGCTCGAACCCGGGGCAGGCGAACACCGGGGAGCTGTTTTTT.

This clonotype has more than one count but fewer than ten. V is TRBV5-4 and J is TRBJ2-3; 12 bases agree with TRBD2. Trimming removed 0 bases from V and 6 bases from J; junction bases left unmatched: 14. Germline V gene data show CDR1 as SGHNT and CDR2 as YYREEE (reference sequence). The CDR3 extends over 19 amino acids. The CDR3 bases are TGTGCCAGCAGCTTGGGACTAGCGGGGGCTCACCCCAGCGGGGATACGCAGTATTTT. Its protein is CASSLGLAGAHPSGDTQYF.

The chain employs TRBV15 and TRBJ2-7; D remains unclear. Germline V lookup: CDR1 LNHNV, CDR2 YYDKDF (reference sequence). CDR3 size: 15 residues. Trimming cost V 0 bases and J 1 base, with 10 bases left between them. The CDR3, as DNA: TGTGCCACCAGCAGAGATGGAGATTTATCCTACGAGCAGTACTTC. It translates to CATSRDGDLSYEQYF. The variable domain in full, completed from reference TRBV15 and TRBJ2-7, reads DAMVIQNPRYQVTQFGKPVTLSCSQTLNHNVMYWYQQKSSQAPKLLFHYYDKDFNNEADTPDNFQSRRPNTSFCFLDIRSPGLGDTAMYLCATSRDGDLSYEQYFGPGTRLTVT.

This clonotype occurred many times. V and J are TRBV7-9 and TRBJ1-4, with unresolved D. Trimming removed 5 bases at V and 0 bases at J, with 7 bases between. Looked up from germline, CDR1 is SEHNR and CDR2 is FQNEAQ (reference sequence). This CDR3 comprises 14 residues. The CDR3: CASSPTATNEKLFF. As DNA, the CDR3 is TGTGCCAGCAGCCCAACAGCAACTAATGAAAAACTGTTTTTT.

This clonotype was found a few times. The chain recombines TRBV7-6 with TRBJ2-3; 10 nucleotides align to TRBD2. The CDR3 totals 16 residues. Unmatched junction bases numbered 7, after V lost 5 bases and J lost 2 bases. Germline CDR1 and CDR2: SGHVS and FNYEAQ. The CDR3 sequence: CASSRTSGYLTDTQYF. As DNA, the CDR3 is TGTGCCAGCAGCCGGACTAGCGGATATCTCACAGATACGCAGTATTTT. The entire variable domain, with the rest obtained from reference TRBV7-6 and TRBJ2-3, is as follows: GAGVSQSPRYKVTKRGQDVALRCDPISGHVSLYWYRQALGQGPEFLTYFNYEAQQDKSGLPNDRFSAERPEGSISTLTIQRTEQRDSAMYRCASSRTSGYLTDTQYFGPGTRLTVL.

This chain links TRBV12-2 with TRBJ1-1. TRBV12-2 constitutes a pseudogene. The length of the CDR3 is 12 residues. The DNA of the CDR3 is TGTGCAAGTCGCTCCACTAACACTGAAGCTTTCTTT. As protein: CASRSTNTEAFF.

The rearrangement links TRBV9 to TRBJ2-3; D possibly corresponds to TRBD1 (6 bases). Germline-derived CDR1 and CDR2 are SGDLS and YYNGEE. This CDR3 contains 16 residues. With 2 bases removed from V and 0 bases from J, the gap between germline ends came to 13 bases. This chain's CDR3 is CASSVFRGASTDTQYF. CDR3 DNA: TGTGCCAGCAGCGTTTTCAGGGGCGCCAGCACAGATACGCAGTATTTT.

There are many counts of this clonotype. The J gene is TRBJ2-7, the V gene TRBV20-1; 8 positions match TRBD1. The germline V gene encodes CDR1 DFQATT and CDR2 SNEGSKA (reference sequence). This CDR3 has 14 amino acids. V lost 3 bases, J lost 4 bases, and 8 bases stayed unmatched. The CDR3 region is CSASSRQGIYEQYF. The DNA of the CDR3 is TGCAGTGCTAGTAGTAGACAGGGGATATACGAGCAGTACTTC.

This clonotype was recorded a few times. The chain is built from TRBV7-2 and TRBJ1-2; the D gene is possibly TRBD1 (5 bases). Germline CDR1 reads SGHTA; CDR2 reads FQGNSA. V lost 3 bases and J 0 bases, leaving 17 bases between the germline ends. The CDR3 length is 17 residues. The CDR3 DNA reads TGTGCCAGCAGCTTTAAGACAGCCTTCTCTGCTAACTATGGCTACACCTTC. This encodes CASSFKTAFSANYGYTF.

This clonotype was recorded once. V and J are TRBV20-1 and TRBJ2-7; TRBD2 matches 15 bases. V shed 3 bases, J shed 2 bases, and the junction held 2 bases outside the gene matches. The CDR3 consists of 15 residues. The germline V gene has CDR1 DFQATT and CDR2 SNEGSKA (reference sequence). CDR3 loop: CSASGTSGRTYEQYF. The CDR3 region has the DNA TGCAGTGCTAGTGGGACTAGCGGGAGGACCTACGAGCAGTACTTC.

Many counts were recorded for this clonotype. CDR3 sequence reads: CASSSTGQETQYF. DNA of the CDR3: TGCGCCAGCAGCTCGACAGGACAAGAGACCCAGTACTTC. The chain joins TRBV5-1 to TRBJ2-5; weak D call: TRBD1 (6 bases). Germline V gene sequence: CDR1 SGHRS, CDR2 YFSETQ. Trimming took off 3 bases at V and 2 bases at J, with 8 bases between the two ends. CDR3 length equals 13 residues.

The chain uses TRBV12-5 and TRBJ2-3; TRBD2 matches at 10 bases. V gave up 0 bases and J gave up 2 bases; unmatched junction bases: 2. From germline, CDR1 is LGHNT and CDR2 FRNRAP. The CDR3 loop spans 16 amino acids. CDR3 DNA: TGTGCTAGTGGTTTGGTACTAGCGGGATCCACAGATACGCAGTATTTT. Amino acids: CASGLVLAGSTDTQYF.

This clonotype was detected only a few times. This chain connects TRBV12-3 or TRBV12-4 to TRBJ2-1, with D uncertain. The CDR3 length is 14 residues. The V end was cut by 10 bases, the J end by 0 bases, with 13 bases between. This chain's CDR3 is CATPLLSSYNEQFF. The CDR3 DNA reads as TGTGCCACCCCCTTGCTGAGCTCCTACAATGAGCAGTTCTTC.